The entry below describes one T cell receptor (beta chain). The data originate from a study of T cell clones after liver transplantation. For the study at large: Pre-transplant mixed lymphocyte reactions yielded third-party-reactive TCRbeta sequences as comparators for graft-donor-reactive sequences. HCV positivity affected three of eight recipients; the rest lacked autoimmune or viral indications. Draws occurred before transplant, before withdrawal, and after complete or failed withdrawal.

Measured with immunoSEQ multiplex PCR; TCRdb has only the in-frame clones, and not every one. The data hold nearly 15,000 clones, with roughly 85% observed a single time. The CDR3 contains 14 residues. Germline CDR1 is SNHLY and CDR2 is FYNNEI. Trimming shortened V by 4 bases and J by 6 bases, and 13 bases separated the two germline ends. The sample here was CD8+ T cells from blood, taken around 4 years after liver transplant. The receptor's source is a human patient who received a liver transplant. Certain T cells may be donor cells from the graft. The rearrangement uses TRBV2 and TRBJ2-1; D might be TRBD1 or TRBD2, each matching 5 bases. The CDR3, as DNA: TGTGCCAGCAGTGGGGGGAGCTGGGTCAATGAGCAGTTCTTC. Its translation is CASSGGSWVNEQFF.